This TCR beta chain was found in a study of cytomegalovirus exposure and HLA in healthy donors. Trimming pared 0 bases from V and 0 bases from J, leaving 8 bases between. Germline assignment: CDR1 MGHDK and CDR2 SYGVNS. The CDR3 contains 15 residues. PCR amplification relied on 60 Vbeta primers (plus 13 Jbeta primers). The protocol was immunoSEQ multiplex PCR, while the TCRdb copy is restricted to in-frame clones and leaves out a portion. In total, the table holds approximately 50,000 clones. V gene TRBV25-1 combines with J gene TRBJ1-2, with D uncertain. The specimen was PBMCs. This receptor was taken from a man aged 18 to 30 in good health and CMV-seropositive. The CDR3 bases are TGTGCCAGCAGTGAATATGGCGGAGCTAACTATGGCTACACCTTC. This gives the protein CASSEYGGANYGYTF.